These T cell receptor beta chains were read from a single sample in a study of beta chain features in type 1 diabetes. Libraries were prepared by immunoSEQ multiplex PCR; TCRdb keeps only in-frame clonotypes and omits some of them. The sample holds around 340,000 clones, roughly a tenth seen once. Sequencing was carried out using central memory CD4+ T cells from blood. These receptors all stem from a man younger than 40 with type 1 diabetes. Both conserved end residues are part of each CDR3. The order of the fields is V gene, clone size, J gene, D gene, CDR3 protein, CDR3 DNA. The D gene is left open where the match is weak. The size entry is marked missing in some rows and otherwise reads once, few, many or a size class.

TRBV4-3	.	TRBJ2-5	TRBD2	CASSQIASGGALGETQYF	TGCGCCAGCAGCCAAATAGCCAGCGGGGGGGCCTTGGGTGAGACCCAGTACTTC
TRBV18	.	TRBJ1-2	.	CASSPPARLNGYTF	TGTGCCAGCTCACCACCGGCCCGGCTGAATGGCTACACCTTC
TRBV7-6	few	TRBJ2-2	.	CASSFTGELFF	TGTGCCAGCAGCTTTACCGGGGAGCTGTTTTTT
TRBV21-1	few	TRBJ2-3	.	CASSKQTGKVADTQYF	TGTGCCAGCAGCAAACAGACAGGGAAGGTTGCAGATACGCAGTATTTT
TRBV5-1	few	TRBJ1-1	.	CASSLVPQNTEAFF	TGCGCCAGCAGCTTGGTACCGCAAAACACTGAAGCTTTCTTT
TRBV5-1	.	TRBJ1-4	.	CASSPTLRTANEKLFF	TGCGCCAGCAGCCCTACCCTTAGGACAGCTAATGAAAAACTGTTTTTT
TRBV4-1	.	TRBJ1-4	.	CASTQGFGNEKLFF	TGCGCCAGTACACAGGGATTTGGTAATGAAAAACTGTTTTTT
TRBV5-6	few	TRBJ2-3	.	CASSLRAGRTDTQYF	TGTGCCAGCAGCTTAAGAGCAGGGAGAACAGATACGCAGTATTTT
TRBV4-3	few	TRBJ1-4	.	CASSQSLGSENEKLFF	TGCGCCAGCAGCCAATCGCTCGGGTCAGAGAATGAAAAACTGTTTTTT
TRBV29-1	few	TRBJ1-2	TRBD1	CSVGQANYGYTF	TGCAGCGTCGGACAGGCCAACTATGGCTACACCTTC
TRBV5-1	few	TRBJ2-3	TRBD1	CASSLARQGSTDTQYF	TGCGCCAGCAGCTTGGCCCGACAGGGTAGCACAGATACGCAGTATTTT
TRBV2	.	TRBJ2-3	TRBD1	CASKLPDMTGPPDTQYF	TGTGCCAGCAAGCTACCGGATATGACAGGGCCCCCAGATACGCAGTATTTT
TRBV30	.	TRBJ2-2	.	CAWGVEGKNGELFF	TGTGCCTGGGGAGTGGAGGGAAAGAACGGGGAGCTGTTTTTT
TRBV7-2	.	TRBJ1-1	.	CASSFPAEAFF	TGTGCCAGCAGCTTTCCGGCCGAAGCTTTCTTT
TRBV11-2	few	TRBJ2-3	.	CASSLDSYFTDTQYF	TGTGCCAGCAGCTTAGATTCATACTTCACAGATACGCAGTATTTT
TRBV20-1	few	TRBJ2-7	.	CSARGGHEQYF	TGCAGTGCTAGAGGGGGGCACGAGCAGTACTTC
TRBV4-3	.	TRBJ2-3	.	CASSQGGPRSDTQYF	TGCGCCAGCAGCCAAGGCGGACCCCGGTCAGATACGCAGTATTTT
TRBV29-1	few	TRBJ1-6	TRBD1	CSEGIRTGVYSSYNSPLHF	TGCAGCGAGGGGATAAGGACAGGGGTCTACAGCTCCTATAATTCACCCCTCCACTTT
TRBV2	few	TRBJ1-3	.	CASSGDRPGNTIYF	TGTGCCAGCAGTGGGGACCGGCCTGGAAACACCATATATTTT
TRBV7-2	.	TRBJ1-5	.	CASSIQGGQPQHF	TGTGCCAGCAGCATCCAGGGTGGTCAGCCCCAGCATTTT
TRBV18	few	TRBJ1-5	.	CASSPQGSNQPQHF	TGTGCCAGCTCACCACAGGGTAGCAATCAGCCCCAGCATTTT
TRBV9	.	TRBJ2-5	.	CASSVLNQETQYF	TGTGCCAGCAGCGTATTAAACCAAGAGACCCAGTACTTC
TRBV5-1	.	TRBJ2-3	.	CASSTTSTDTQYF	TGCGCCAGCAGCACTACTAGCACAGATACGCAGTATTTT
TRBV2	.	TRBJ2-3	.	CASSSQGWREDTQYF	TGTGCCAGCAGTTCCCAGGGTTGGAGGGAAGATACGCAGTATTTT
TRBV7-2	.	TRBJ2-5	.	CASSLEAETQYF	TGTGCCAGCAGCTTAGAGGCAGAGACCCAGTACTTC
TRBV7-2	.	TRBJ2-7	.	CASSLRGSDEQYF	TGTGCCAGCAGCTTACGGGGTTCCGACGAGCAGTACTTC
TRBV7-2	.	TRBJ1-1	.	CASSYGRNTEAFF	TGTGCCAGCAGCTATGGCCGGAACACTGAAGCTTTCTTT
TRBV21-1	many	TRBJ1-2	.	CASSNLRGQGSPYGYTF	TGTGCCAGCAGCAATTTGAGGGGACAGGGTTCCCCCTATGGCTACACCTTC
TRBV11-2	few	TRBJ2-7	.	CASSLDFIVRGRVVNYEQYF	TGTGCCAGCAGCTTAGACTTCATTGTACGGGGGCGGGTGGTTAACTACGAGCAGTACTTC
TRBV29-1	.	TRBJ2-1	TRBD2	CSAGLAGNEQFF	TGCAGCGCAGGACTAGCGGGCAATGAGCAGTTCTTC
TRBV19	.	TRBJ1-2	TRBD1	CASRRDRHYGYTF	TGTGCCAGTAGACGGGACAGACACTATGGCTACACCTTC
TRBV29-1	.	TRBJ2-7	TRBD1	CSLHRDSLNRIYEQYF	TGCAGCCTACACCGGGACAGCCTCAACCGGATTTACGAGCAGTACTTC
TRBV5-4	few	TRBJ2-5	TRBD2	CASSPGLAGGEETQYF	TGTGCCAGCAGCCCTGGACTAGCGGGGGGGGAAGAGACCCAGTACTTC
TRBV7-2	.	TRBJ2-2	.	CASSFFGTGELFF	TGTGCCAGCAGCTTTTTTGGCACCGGGGAGCTGTTTTTT
TRBV4-3	.	TRBJ1-2	TRBD1	CASSLTGALAYGYTF	TGCGCCAGCAGCCTGACAGGGGCGTTGGCCTATGGCTACACCTTC
TRBV19	few	TRBJ1-1	.	CASRSGRMVNTEAFF	TGTGCCAGTAGATCAGGAAGGATGGTGAACACTGAAGCTTTCTTT
TRBV7-2	few	TRBJ1-1	TRBD1	CASSTRTGLGTEAFF	TGTGCCAGCAGCACGCGGACAGGGTTGGGCACTGAAGCTTTCTTT
TRBV7-9	.	TRBJ2-5	TRBD1	CASSLGMTGSQETQYF	TGTGCCAGCAGCTTAGGGATGACAGGGAGTCAAGAGACCCAGTACTTC
TRBV18	.	TRBJ2-1	TRBD2	CASSRSRGEYNEQFF	TGTGCCAGCTCCCGTAGCCGGGGGGAATACAATGAGCAGTTCTTC
TRBV9	few	TRBJ1-2	.	CASSVSGVANYGYTF	TGTGCCAGCAGCGTAAGCGGAGTAGCTAACTATGGCTACACCTTC
TRBV5-1	few	TRBJ2-3	TRBD2	CASSHASGGGDTQYF	TGCGCCAGCAGCCATGCTAGCGGGGGTGGAGATACGCAGTATTTT
TRBV9	few	TRBJ2-3	TRBD2	CASSATTSGGTDTQYF	TGTGCCAGCAGCGCAACGACTAGCGGAGGCACAGATACGCAGTATTTT
TRBV11-2	few	TRBJ2-3	TRBD2	CASSFTSGGPSTDTQYF	TGTGCCAGCAGTTTTACTAGCGGGGGCCCGAGCACAGATACGCAGTATTTT
TRBV6-5	few	TRBJ1-6	.	CASSEHTNNSPLHF	TGTGCCAGCAGTGAACACACGAATAATTCACCCCTCCACTTT
TRBV5-1	.	TRBJ2-5	.	CASSLGRDQETQYF	TGCGCCAGCAGCCTTGGACGGGACCAAGAGACCCAGTACTTC
TRBV9	few	TRBJ2-5	.	CASSRDHTSGTQYF	TGTGCCAGCAGTCGCGACCACACAAGTGGGACCCAGTACTTC
TRBV18	.	TRBJ2-7	.	CASSPPGPPSYEQYF	TGTGCCAGCTCACCACCGGGGCCCCCGTCCTACGAGCAGTACTTC
TRBV7-2	.	TRBJ1-6	TRBD1	CASSWGQGSNSPLHF	TGTGCCAGCAGCTGGGGACAGGGATCTAATTCACCCCTCCACTTT
TRBV9	.	TRBJ2-3	.	CASSVAGEQGLTDTQYF	TGTGCCAGCAGCGTAGCAGGGGAGCAGGGGCTCACAGATACGCAGTATTTT
TRBV19	once	TRBJ2-7	TRBD1	CASKRQGAEREQYF	TGTGCCAGTAAAAGGCAGGGGGCTGAAAGAGAGCAGTACTTC